The 6 T cell receptor beta chains in this list originate from one sample, sequenced in a study of control samples from healthy donors and cancer patients. The data were produced by immunoSEQ multiplex PCR, yet TCRdb's version contains in-frame clones alone and is incomplete. The sample lists some 130,000 clones; around 90% were seen once. Material for sequencing was blood. Every receptor here comes from a man aged 35 to 55 in good health.

The chain is built from TRBV7-9 and TRBJ2-7; a possible D gene is TRBD2 (5 bases). The CDR3 loop spans 15 amino acids. Trimming shortened V by 7 bases and J by 7 bases, and 23 bases separated the two germline ends. Germline V CDR1 and CDR2: SEHNR, FQNEAQ (reference sequence). CDR3 sequence reads: CASNRGGSTRGEQYF. CDR3 nucleotides: TGTGCCAGCAACCGGGGTGGATCCACGAGAGGGGAGCAGTACTTC. Full variable domain (rest looked up from reference TRBV7-9 and TRBJ2-7): DTGVSQNPRHKITKRGQNVTFRCDPISEHNRLYWYRQTLGQGPEFLTYFQNEAQLEKSRLLSDRFSAERPKGSFSTLEIQRTEQGDSAMYLCASNRGGSTRGEQYFGPGTRLTVT.

Details on this clone: The junction departs from the called germline gene at one end, perhaps through a read error. The J gene is TRBJ1-2, the V gene TRBV7-2; D is unresolved. The CDR3 is 13 residues long. Per the germline V gene, CDR1 is SGHTA and CDR2 is FQGNSA. CDR3 protein: CASSLGVVYGHTF. The CDR3, as DNA: TGTGCCAGCAGCTTAGGTGTGGTTTATGGCCACACCTTC. The whole variable domain, filled in from reference TRBV7-2 and TRBJ1-2, reads GAGVSQSPSNKVTEKGKDVELRCDPISGHTALYWYRQSLGQGLEFLIYFQGNSAPDKSGLPSDRFSAERTGGSVSTLTIQRTQQEDSAVYLCASSLGVVYGHTFGSGTRLTVV.

The V call is TRBV19, the J call TRBJ1-5; 11 nucleotides match TRBD1. The V and J ends lost 4 bases and 6 bases, in that order; junction bases with no gene match: 5. CDR3 length equals 15 residues. CDR1 and CDR2 from the germline V gene are LNHDA and SQIVND (reference sequence). Written as DNA, the CDR3 is TGTGCCAGTAGTAGCAGGACAGGGGGCAGTCAGCCCCAGCATTTT. This sequence encodes CASSSRTGGSQPQHF.

V is TRBV7-9 and J is TRBJ1-1; 7 bases are shared with TRBD1. Germline assignment: CDR1 SEHNR and CDR2 FQNEAQ (reference sequence). The length of the CDR3 is 13 residues. With 11 bases clipped from V and 0 bases from J, the junction kept 6 bases outside the gene matches. Here the CDR3 reads CAGGGQLNTEAFF. The CDR3 nucleotides read TGTGCCGGCGGGGGACAGCTGAACACTGAAGCTTTCTTT.

This clone was observed a handful of times. In the same sample, other DNA sequences code for this CDR3. This sequence joins TRBV3-1 (or the pseudogene TRBV3-2) and TRBJ1-1, with 7 bases fitting TRBD1. The CDR3 has 15 amino acids. Per germline, CDR1 LGHDT and CDR2 YNNKEL (reference sequence). With V trimmed by 1 base and J by 1 base, 3 bases remained unmatched. CDR3 residues: CASSQAGTENTEAFF. CDR3 in DNA: TGTGCCAGCAGCCAAGCCGGGACAGAGAACACTGAAGCTTTCTTT.

The chain couples TRBV24-1 to TRBJ1-1; 8 bases match TRBD1. The J segment lost 1 base and the V segment lost 7 bases, leaving 1 base of the junction unmatched. The CDR3 sequence is 13 residues long. Germline V CDR1 and CDR2: KGHDR, SFDVKD. CDR3 in DNA: TGTGCCACCAGAGGGACAGGGAACACTGAAGCTTTCTTT. This codes for CATRGTGNTEAFF.